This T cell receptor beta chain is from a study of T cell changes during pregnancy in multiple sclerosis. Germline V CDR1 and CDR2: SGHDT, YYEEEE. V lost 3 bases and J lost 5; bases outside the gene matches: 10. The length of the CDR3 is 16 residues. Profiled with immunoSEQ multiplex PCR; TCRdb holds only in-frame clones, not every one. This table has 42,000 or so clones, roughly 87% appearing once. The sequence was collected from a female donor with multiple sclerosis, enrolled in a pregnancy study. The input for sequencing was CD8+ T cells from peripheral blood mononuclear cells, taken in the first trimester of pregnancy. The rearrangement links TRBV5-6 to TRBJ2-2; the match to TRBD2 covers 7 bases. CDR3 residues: CASSSGGPPGTGELFF. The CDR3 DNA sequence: TGTGCCAGCAGCTCGGGAGGCCCTCCGGGAACCGGGGAGCTGTTTTTT.